These 21 T cell receptor beta chains were sequenced from one sample in a study of blood T cell repertoires in COVID-19. TCRdb keeps only in-frame clones here, not all; method: immunoSEQ multiplex PCR. The data show 200,000 to 250,000 clones, approximately 84% seen once. Input material: PBMCs or T cells enriched from blood (not recorded which). The receptors were gathered from a man aged 35-49 years who had recovered from COVID-19.

The chain uses TRBV7-3 and TRBJ2-3; TRBD2 matches 11 bases. CDR1 is SGHTA and CDR2 is FQGTGA in the germline V gene. The V segment lost 5 bases and the J segment 5 bases; nucleotides outside the gene matches: 15. This CDR3 comprises 18 residues. The CDR3 DNA is TGTGCCAGCAGCGCGAGACCGATTAGCGGGAGGGCGGGAGATACGCAGTATTTT. Residues: CASSARPISGRAGDTQYF.

J is TRBJ1-1 and V is TRBV30; weak D call: TRBD1 (6 bases). Germline CDR1 is GTSNPN and CDR2 is SVGIG (reference sequence). This CDR3 has 13 residues. Trimming shortened V by 2 bases and J by 4 bases, and 11 bases separated the two germline ends. DNA of the CDR3: TGTGCCTGGAGTAATAAAGGGGGCACTGAAGCTTTCTTT. Protein: CAWSNKGGTEAFF.

This chain uses TRBV5-4 with TRBJ2-5; D uncertain. Trimming took 2 bases from V and 1 from J, leaving 15 bases between them. Germline V lookup: CDR1 SGHNT, CDR2 YYREEE (reference sequence). The CDR3 loop spans 16 amino acids. CDR3 protein: CASSFVRQRPQETQYF. In DNA form, the CDR3 reads TGTGCCAGCAGCTTCGTGAGGCAACGTCCCCAAGAGACCCAGTACTTC.

V and J are TRBV5-6 and TRBJ2-5; no clear D gene. CDR3 length: 13 amino acids. The germline V gene encodes CDR1 SGHDT and CDR2 YYEEEE. The V and J ends lost 2 bases and 2 bases respectively, with 7 bases between them. As DNA, the CDR3 is TGTGCCAGCAGCTTTAGCCAGCAAGAGACCCAGTACTTC. The encoded protein is CASSFSQQETQYF.

This clone was recorded a few times. The chain has TRBV19 and TRBJ1-5; the match to TRBD1 covers 11 bases. Germline assignment: CDR1 LNHDA and CDR2 SQIVND (reference sequence). With V trimmed by 5 bases and J by 2 bases, 5 bases remained unmatched. There are 16 residues in the CDR3. The DNA for the CDR3 is TGTGCCAGTAGTCCGGACAGGGGGCGCGGCAATCAGCCCCAGCATTTT. It encodes CASSPDRGRGNQPQHF.

The chain links TRBV13 to TRBJ2-2; D unresolved. The CDR3 covers 13 residues. Germline V gives CDR1 PRHDT, CDR2 FYEKMQ (reference sequence). Trimming cost V 4 bases and J 5 bases, with 8 bases left between them. CDR3 DNA: TGTGCCAGCAGCTCCCCGCGTACCGGGGAGCTGTTTTTT. This codes for CASSSPRTGELFF.

This clone occurred a few times. This chain joins TRBV2 and TRBJ1-1; the D is unclear. This CDR3 is built from 15 residues. Germline-derived CDR1 and CDR2 are SNHLY and FYNNEI. Trimming removed 2 bases from V and 4 bases from J, with 14 bases in between. DNA for the CDR3: TGTGCCAGCAGTGAACCGGAGGGAGGAGGCACTGAAGCTTTCTTT. The encoded protein is CASSEPEGGGTEAFF.

The chain recombines TRBV10-3 with TRBJ2-3; TRBD2 matches 12 bases. This CDR3 spans 15 amino acids. Trimming cost V 6 bases and J 4 bases; bases outside gene matches: 5. Germline CDR1 ENHRY, CDR2 SYGVKD. Here the CDR3 DNA reads TGTGCCATCAGCGCGACTAGCGGGGGCCCAGATACGCAGTATTTT. Protein: CAISATSGGPDTQYF.

The genes are TRBV5-8 and TRBJ2-7; a weak D match, TRBD1 (6 bases). The germline CDR1 and CDR2 sequences are SGHTS and YDEGEE. V dropped 5 bases and J dropped 6 bases, with 15 bases sitting between them. This CDR3 has 13 amino acids. The CDR3: CASSKTGVLEQYF. The CDR3 DNA reads as TGTGCCAGCAGTAAGACAGGAGTCCTCGAGCAGTACTTC.

As concerns this clone: The sample carries other DNA sequences with the same CDR3. The chain combines TRBV5-1 with TRBJ1-1, with D possibly being TRBD1 (5 bases). The germline CDR1 and CDR2 sequences are SGHRS and YFSETQ. Trimming cost V 3 bases and J 1 base, with 10 bases left between them. The CDR3 consists of 14 residues. The CDR3 loop reads CASSWGDGNTEAFF. In DNA form, the CDR3 reads TGCGCCAGCAGCTGGGGGGACGGGAACACTGAAGCTTTCTTT.

The V gene is TRBV5-6, the J gene TRBJ2-7; TRBD1 might be the D (6 bases). V shed 5 bases and J shed 4 bases, with 13 bases lying between them. The CDR3 spans 13 residues. Germline V gives CDR1 SGHDT, CDR2 YYEEEE. The CDR3 reads CASSRTATYEQYF. Here the CDR3 DNA reads TGTGCCAGCAGTCGGACAGCTACTTACGAGCAGTACTTC.

The CDR3 protein is CASSSRVVAQETQYF. CDR3 DNA: TGTGCCAGCAGTTCGAGGGTCGTGGCCCAAGAGACCCAGTACTTC. The genes are TRBV5-4 and TRBJ2-5; the D gene is possibly TRBD2 (5 bases). The CDR3 runs 15 residues. Germline V gene lookup returns CDR1 SGHNT and CDR2 YYREEE (reference sequence). Trimming removed 5 bases from V and 1 base from J, with 15 bases in between.

The table lists this clone with a count of one. One junction end disagrees with the germline gene, perhaps due to a read error. V gene TRBV2 combines with J gene TRBJ1-4; the match to TRBD1 covers 7 bases. Germline CDR1 reads SNHLY; CDR2 reads FYNNEI. The CDR3 extends over 15 amino acids. CDR3 nucleotides: TGTGCCAGCAGGGAAGACAGGGCCTTAAGTGAAAAACTGTTTTTT. As protein: CASREDRALSEKLFF.

The J gene is TRBJ2-4, the V gene TRBV2, with 8 bases fitting TRBD2. The germline V gene has CDR1 SNHLY and CDR2 FYNNEI. Trimming cost V 6 bases and J 2 bases; bases outside gene matches: 6. There are 15 residues in the CDR3. CDR3 in amino acids: CASRTGGGPKNIQYF. CDR3 sequence (DNA): TGTGCCAGCAGGACCGGGGGGGGGCCCAAAAACATTCAGTACTTC.

The chain employs TRBV11-2 and TRBJ2-1, with 16 bases matching TRBD2. The CDR3 spans 18 residues. CDR1 and CDR2 (germline): SGHAT, FQNNGV. V lost 3 bases to trimming and J lost 6 bases; unmatched junction nucleotides: 8. CDR3 sequence reads: CASSLGTSGRAHSNEQFF. DNA of the CDR3: TGTGCCAGCAGCTTGGGGACTAGCGGGAGGGCCCATAGCAATGAGCAGTTCTTC.

V usage is TRBV5-1 and J usage is TRBJ2-7; D not certain. The CDR3 extends over 14 amino acids. V dropped 0 bases and J dropped 0 bases, with 7 bases sitting between them. Germline values: CDR1 SGHRS, CDR2 YFSETQ. CDR3 in DNA: TGCGCCAGCAGCTTGGCCGACATCTCCTACGAGCAGTACTTC. Translating gives CASSLADISYEQYF.

This chain uses TRBV18 with TRBJ1-1, with TRBD1 matching over 9 bases. Trimming cost V 8 bases and J 5 bases; bases outside gene matches: 9. From germline, CDR1 is KGHSH and CDR2 LQKENI. CDR3 size: 14 residues. CDR3 DNA sequence: TGTGCCAGCCCCTGGGGACAGGGCGGGACTGAAGCTTTCTTT. This gives the protein CASPWGQGGTEAFF.

J is TRBJ2-5 and V is TRBV4-1; 11 bases align to TRBD2. The ends lost 1 base at V and 4 bases at J; junction bases unmatched: 5. The CDR3 length is 16 residues. Looked up from germline, CDR1 is MGHRA and CDR2 is YSYEKL. CDR3 loop: CASSQGLLAGGETQYF. The CDR3 DNA follows: TGCGCCAGCAGCCAAGGTCTTCTAGCGGGAGGAGAGACCCAGTACTTC.

V gene TRBV9 combines with J gene TRBJ1-1, with D possibly being TRBD1 (6 bases). This CDR3 contains 14 residues. CDR1 and CDR2 from the germline V gene are SGDLS and YYNGEE. Trimming stripped 2 bases from V and 5 bases from J, with 13 bases between. The CDR3 here is CASSVNSGVTEAFF. The CDR3 DNA is TGTGCCAGCAGCGTGAATTCAGGGGTTACTGAAGCTTTCTTT. The entire variable domain, with the rest obtained from reference TRBV9 and TRBJ1-1, is as follows: DSGVTQTPKHLITATGQRVTLRCSPRSGDLSVYWYQQSLDQGLQFLIQYYNGEERAKGNILERFSAQQFPDLHSELNLSSLELGDSALYFCASSVNSGVTEAFFGQGTRLTVV.

The J gene is TRBJ1-4, the V gene TRBV30; 7 bases match TRBD1. V dropped 3 bases and J dropped 11; count of bases not matched to a gene: 6. This CDR3 is 12 amino acids long. The germline CDR1 and CDR2 sequences are GTSNPN and SVGIG (reference sequence). For the CDR3, the DNA is TGTGCCTGGAGGAGGGGGCTTGGGAAACTGTTTTTT. As protein: CAWRRGLGKLFF.

A remark on this clone: Other DNA sequences in this specimen translate into the identical CDR3. The chain employs TRBV29-1 and TRBJ1-2, with D uncertain. Germline CDR1 SQVTM, CDR2 ANQGSEA. The germline V and J ends were trimmed by 3 bases and 4 bases, with 6 bases remaining between them. The CDR3 sequence is 11 residues long. This CDR3 reads CSVERSYGYTF. In DNA, the CDR3 is TGCAGCGTTGAGCGGAGCTATGGCTACACCTTC.